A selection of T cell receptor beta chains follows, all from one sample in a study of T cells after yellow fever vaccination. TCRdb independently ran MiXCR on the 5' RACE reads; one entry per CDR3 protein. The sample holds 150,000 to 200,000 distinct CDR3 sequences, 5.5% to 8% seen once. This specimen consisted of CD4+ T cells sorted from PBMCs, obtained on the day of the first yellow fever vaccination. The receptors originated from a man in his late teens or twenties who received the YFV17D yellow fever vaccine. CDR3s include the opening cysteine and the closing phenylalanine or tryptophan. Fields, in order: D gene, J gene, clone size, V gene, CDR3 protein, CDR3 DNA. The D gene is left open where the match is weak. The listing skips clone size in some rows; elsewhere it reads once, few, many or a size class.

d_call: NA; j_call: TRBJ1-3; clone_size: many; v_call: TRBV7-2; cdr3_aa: CASRPTGSGNTIYF; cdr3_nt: TGTGCCAGCAGACCTACAGGCTCTGGAAACACCATATATTTT
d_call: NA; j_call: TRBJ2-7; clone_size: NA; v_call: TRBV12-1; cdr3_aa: CARSPTLLYEQYF; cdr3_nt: TGTGCCAGGAGCCCAACCCTCCTCTACGAGCAGTACTTC
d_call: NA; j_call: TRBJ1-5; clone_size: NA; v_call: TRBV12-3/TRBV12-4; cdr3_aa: CASSPTPRDQPQHF; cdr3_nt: TGTGCCAGCAGCCCCACCCCCAGGGACCAGCCCCAGCATTTT
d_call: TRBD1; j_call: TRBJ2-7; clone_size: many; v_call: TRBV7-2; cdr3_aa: CASRTTGQGSYEQYF; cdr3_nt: TGTGCCAGCAGAACTACGGGACAGGGGAGCTACGAGCAGTACTTC
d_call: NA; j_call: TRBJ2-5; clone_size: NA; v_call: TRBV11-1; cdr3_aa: CASSLLDGLQETQYF; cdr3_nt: TGTGCCAGCAGCCTACTGGATGGGCTCCAAGAGACCCAGTACTTC
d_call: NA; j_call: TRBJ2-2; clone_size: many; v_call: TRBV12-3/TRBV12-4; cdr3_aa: CASSLVGPPSNTGELFF; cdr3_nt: TGTGCCAGCAGTTTGGTTGGTCCCCCCAGCAACACCGGGGAGCTGTTTTTT
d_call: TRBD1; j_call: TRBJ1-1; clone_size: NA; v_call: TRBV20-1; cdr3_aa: CSATDREWAEAFF; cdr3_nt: TGCAGTGCGACAGACAGGGAATGGGCTGAAGCTTTCTTT
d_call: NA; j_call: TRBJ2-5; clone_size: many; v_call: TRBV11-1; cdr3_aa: CASSFTGPAQYF; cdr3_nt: TGTGCCAGCAGCTTTACGGGACCAGCCCAGTACTTC
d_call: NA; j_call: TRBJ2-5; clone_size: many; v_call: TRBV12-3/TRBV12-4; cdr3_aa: CASRTGTYQETQYF; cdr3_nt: TGTGCCAGCAGGACCGGGACCTACCAAGAGACCCAGTACTTC
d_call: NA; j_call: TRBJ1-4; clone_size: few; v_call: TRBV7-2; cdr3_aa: CASSLVRDSEKLFF; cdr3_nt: TGTGCCAGCAGCTTAGTCAGGGACTCTGAAAAACTGTTTTTT
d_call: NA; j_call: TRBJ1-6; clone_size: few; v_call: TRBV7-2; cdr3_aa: CASSFSGGNSPLHF; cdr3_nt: TGTGCCAGCAGCTTTTCCGGGGGGAATTCACCCCTCCACTTT
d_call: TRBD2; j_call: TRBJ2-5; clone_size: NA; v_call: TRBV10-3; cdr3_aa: CAISGGRDKETQYF; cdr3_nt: TGTGCCATCAGTGGTGGGAGGGATAAAGAGACCCAGTACTTC
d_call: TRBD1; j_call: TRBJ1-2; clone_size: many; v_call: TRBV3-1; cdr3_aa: CASSQATGAGYTF; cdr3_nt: TGTGCCAGCAGCCAAGCGACAGGGGCTGGCTACACCTTC
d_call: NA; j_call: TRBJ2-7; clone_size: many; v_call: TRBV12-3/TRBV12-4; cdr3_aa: CASSPDGIPSYEQYF; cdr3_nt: TGTGCCAGCAGTCCCGATGGGATCCCTTCCTACGAGCAGTACTTC
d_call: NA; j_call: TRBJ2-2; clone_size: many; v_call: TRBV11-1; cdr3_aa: CASSPPAGTATNTGELFF; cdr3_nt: TGTGCCAGCAGCCCCCCGGCGGGGACCGCTACGAACACCGGGGAGCTGTTTTTT
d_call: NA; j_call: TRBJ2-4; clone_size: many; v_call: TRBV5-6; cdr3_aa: CASSTGQIEYF; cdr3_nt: TGTGCCAGCAGCACCGGACAGATCGAGTACTTC
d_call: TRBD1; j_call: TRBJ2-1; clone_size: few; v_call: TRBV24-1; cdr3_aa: CATSDLSGTGGNEQFF; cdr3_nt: TGTGCCACCAGTGATTTATCCGGGACAGGGGGCAATGAGCAGTTCTTC
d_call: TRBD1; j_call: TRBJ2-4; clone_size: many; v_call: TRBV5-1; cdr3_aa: CASSYQRPQGDIQYF; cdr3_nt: TGCGCCAGCAGCTACCAACGGCCACAGGGGGACATTCAGTACTTC
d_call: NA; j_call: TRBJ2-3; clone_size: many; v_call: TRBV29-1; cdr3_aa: CSSSRTVTDTQYF; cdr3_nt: TGCAGCTCATCCCGGACGGTCACAGATACGCAGTATTTT
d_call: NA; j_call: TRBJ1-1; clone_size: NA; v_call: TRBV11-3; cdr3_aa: CASSLGDYKNTEAFF; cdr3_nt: TGTGCCAGCAGCTTAGGAGACTATAAGAACACTGAAGCTTTCTTT
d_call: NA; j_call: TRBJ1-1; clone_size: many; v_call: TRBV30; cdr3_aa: CAWSVLWGLAEAFF; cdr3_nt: TGTGCCTGGAGTGTACTTTGGGGGTTGGCTGAAGCTTTCTTT
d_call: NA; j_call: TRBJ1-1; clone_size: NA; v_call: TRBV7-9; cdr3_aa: CASNPEFVWGTEAFF; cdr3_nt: TGTGCCAGCAACCCCGAATTCGTCTGGGGCACTGAAGCTTTCTTT
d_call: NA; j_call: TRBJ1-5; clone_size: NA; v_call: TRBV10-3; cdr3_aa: CAISEMRNQPQHF; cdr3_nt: TGTGCCATCAGTGAGATGAGGAATCAGCCCCAGCATTTT
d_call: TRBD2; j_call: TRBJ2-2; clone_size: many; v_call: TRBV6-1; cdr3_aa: CASSGPAGGNTGELFF; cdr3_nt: TGTGCCAGCAGTGGCCCAGCGGGGGGGAACACCGGGGAGCTGTTTTTT
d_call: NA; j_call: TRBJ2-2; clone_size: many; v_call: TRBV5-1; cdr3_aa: CASSLGPESNTGELFF; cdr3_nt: TGCGCCAGCAGCTTGGGTCCCGAGAGTAATACCGGGGAGCTGTTTTTT
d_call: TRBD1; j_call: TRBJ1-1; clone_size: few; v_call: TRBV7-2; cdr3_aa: CASSLVPGQRMNTEAFF; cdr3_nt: TGTGCCAGCAGCTTAGTCCCGGGACAGCGAATGAACACTGAAGCTTTCTTT
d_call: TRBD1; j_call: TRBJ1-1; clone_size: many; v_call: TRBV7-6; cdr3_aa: CASSLQSRGLTEAFF; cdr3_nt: TGTGCCAGCAGCTTACAGTCCAGGGGGCTCACTGAAGCTTTCTTT
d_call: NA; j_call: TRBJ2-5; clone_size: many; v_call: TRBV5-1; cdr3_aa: CASSLGRFQETQYF; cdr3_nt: TGCGCCAGCAGCTTGGGTCGTTTCCAAGAGACCCAGTACTTC
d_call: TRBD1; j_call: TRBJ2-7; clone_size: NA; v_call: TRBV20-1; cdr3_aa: CSASKGQGALDEQYF; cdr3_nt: TGCAGTGCTAGTAAGGGACAGGGGGCGCTCGACGAGCAGTACTTC
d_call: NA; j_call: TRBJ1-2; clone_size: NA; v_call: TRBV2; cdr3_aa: CASSVEKYGYTF; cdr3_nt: TGTGCCAGCAGTGTGGAAAAATATGGCTACACCTTC
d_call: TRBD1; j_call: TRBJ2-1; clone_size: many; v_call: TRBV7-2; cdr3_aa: CASSLVGGTGVDEQFF; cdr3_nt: TGTGCCAGCAGCTTAGTTGGTGGGACAGGGGTCGATGAGCAGTTCTTC
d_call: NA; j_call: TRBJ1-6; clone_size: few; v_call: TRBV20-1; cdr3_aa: CSASSGATYNSPLHF; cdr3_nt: TGCAGTGCCTCCTCCGGGGCCACCTATAATTCACCCCTCCACTTT
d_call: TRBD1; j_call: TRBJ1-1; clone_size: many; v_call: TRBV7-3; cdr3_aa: CASSLQGGRNTEAFF; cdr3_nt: TGTGCCAGCAGCTTACAGGGGGGGAGGAACACTGAAGCTTTCTTT
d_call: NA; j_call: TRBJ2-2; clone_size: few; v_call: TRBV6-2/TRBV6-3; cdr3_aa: CATSPQPTGELFF; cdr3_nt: TGTGCCACCTCCCCTCAGCCCACCGGGGAGCTGTTTTTT
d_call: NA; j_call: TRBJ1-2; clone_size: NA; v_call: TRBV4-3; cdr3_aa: CASSQDAGPYGYTF; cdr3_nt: TGCGCCAGCAGCCAAGATGCCGGGCCCTATGGCTACACCTTC
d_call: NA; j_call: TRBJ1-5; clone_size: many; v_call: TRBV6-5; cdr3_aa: CASSYSIGRNQPQHF; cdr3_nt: TGTGCCAGCAGTTACTCGATCGGGAGGAATCAGCCCCAGCATTTT
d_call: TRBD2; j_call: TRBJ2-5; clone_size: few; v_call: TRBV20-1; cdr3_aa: CSAPHKPRGGDRETQYF; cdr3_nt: TGCAGTGCTCCACACAAACCCCGGGGGGGGGATCGGGAGACCCAGTACTTC
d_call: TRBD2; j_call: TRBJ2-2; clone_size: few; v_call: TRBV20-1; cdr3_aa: CSAPRSGANTGELFF; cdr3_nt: TGCAGTGCCCCCCGTAGCGGGGCGAACACCGGGGAGCTGTTTTTT
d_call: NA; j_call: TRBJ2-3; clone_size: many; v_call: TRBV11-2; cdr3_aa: CASSLVRTSTDTQYF; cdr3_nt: TGTGCCAGCAGCTTAGTCAGGACAAGCACAGATACGCAGTATTTT
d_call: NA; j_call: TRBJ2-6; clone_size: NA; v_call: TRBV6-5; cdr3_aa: CASSYPGGPRGANVLTF; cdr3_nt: TGTGCCAGCAGTTATCCCGGGGGCCCTAGGGGGGCCAACGTCCTGACTTTC